Presented here are 25 T cell receptor beta chains from one specimen sequenced in a study of early T cells in non-severe SARS-CoV-2 infection. TCRdb re-derived calls from the 5' RACE reads in MiXCR, one entry per CDR3 protein. The table lists some 120,000 distinct CDR3 sequences, 15% of them singletons. Sequenced: whole blood. The origin of the receptors is an adult who was a healthcare worker with PCR-confirmed SARS-CoV-2 infection or an uninfected control (not recorded which).

The table lists this clonotype with a few counts. The chain carries TRBV29-1 and TRBJ1-1, with D possibly matching TRBD1 (6 bases). V lost 5 bases to trimming and J lost 5 bases, with 15 bases between them. CDR3 length: 13 amino acids. The germline CDR1 and CDR2 sequences are SQVTM and ANQGSEA. The chain's CDR3 is CSVKQQGETEAFF. In nucleotides, the CDR3 is TGCAGCGTTAAACAACAGGGAGAGACTGAAGCTTTCTTT.

The V and J genes are TRBV29-1 and TRBJ1-1; D remains ambiguous. The germline V and J ends were trimmed by 8 bases and 0 bases, with 10 bases remaining between them. CDR1 SQVTM and CDR2 ANQGSEA come from the germline V gene. This CDR3 is built from 12 residues. CDR3 bases: TGCAGCTTTCAATTCTTGAACACTGAAGCTTTCTTT. Its protein is CSFQFLNTEAFF.

This clonotype was found a few times. This chain joins TRBV4-2 and TRBJ2-3, with 8 bases lining up with TRBD2. The CDR3 contains 15 residues. V gave up 5 bases and J gave up 7 bases; unmatched junction bases: 11. The germline CDR1 and CDR2 sequences are LGHNA and YNFKEQ. In DNA form, the CDR3 reads TGTGCCAGCAGCGTCGCCGGGACTAGGTCCTATACGCAGTATTTT. It codes for CASSVAGTRSYTQYF.

The chain employs TRBV5-5 and TRBJ1-2; D remains unclear. The CDR3 loop spans 15 amino acids. Germline V lookup: CDR1 SGHKS, CDR2 YYEKEE (reference sequence). V lost 0 bases and J lost 0, with 9 bases in between. In nucleotides, the CDR3 is TGTGCCAGCAGCTTGGAGGGCAGTTCTAACTATGGCTACACCTTC. Protein sequence: CASSLEGSSNYGYTF.

The chain joins TRBV15 to TRBJ2-5, with TRBD1 as a possible D gene (9 bases). Germline loops: CDR1 LNHNV, CDR2 YYDKDF (reference sequence). The CDR3 covers 14 residues. V was shortened by 2 bases and J by 7 bases, with 14 bases between the two germline ends. CDR3 DNA sequence: TGTGCCACCAGCAGACGGGAGGGACAGGGGACCCAGTACTTC. The encoded protein is CATSRREGQGTQYF.

The V call is TRBV9, the J call TRBJ1-2; D is ambiguous. The V end lost 5 bases, the J end lost 0 bases, and 5 bases lay between the germline ends. The CDR3 is 12 amino acids. Germline V gives CDR1 SGDLS, CDR2 YYNGEE. In DNA form, the CDR3 reads TGTGCCAGCAGTAAGGCTAACTATGGCTACACCTTC. It yields the protein CASSKANYGYTF.

With respect to this clonotype: One junction end disagrees with the germline gene, perhaps due to a read error. The chain links TRBV5-1 to TRBJ2-7; TRBD1 might be the D (5 bases). This CDR3 has 15 amino acids. The germline CDR1 and CDR2 sequences are SGHRS and YFSETQ. For the CDR3, the DNA is TGCACCAGCAGCTTAGGGGCAACCAGCTCCTACGAGCAGTACTTC. Protein: CTSSLGATSSYEQYF.

This clonotype was counted at least ten times. The V gene is TRBV7-2, the J gene TRBJ1-6, with D unresolved. The ends were cut back, 6 bases at V and 10 bases at J, with 10 bases in the middle. This CDR3 contains 12 residues. Looked up from germline, CDR1 is SGHTA and CDR2 is FQGNSA. The DNA for the CDR3 is TGTGCCAGCAGACGGACGGGGTCACCCCTCCACTTT. Amino acid sequence: CASRRTGSPLHF. Full variable domain (outside the CDR3, taken from reference TRBV7-2 and TRBJ1-6): GAGVSQSPSNKVTEKGKDVELRCDPISGHTALYWYRQSLGQGLEFLIYFQGNSAPDKSGLPSDRFSAERTGGSVSTLTIQRTQQEDSAVYLCASRRTGSPLHFGNGTRLTVT.

The sample holds a few counts of this clonotype. The J gene is TRBJ1-1, the V gene TRBV10-2; 9 bases match TRBD1. The CDR3 has 14 residues. From germline, CDR1 is WSHSY and CDR2 SAAADI. V trimming: 6 bases; J trimming: 1 base; junction bases outside the gene matches: 3. The CDR3 coding sequence is TGCGCCAGCAGCGGGACAGGGTCGAACACTGAAGCTTTCTTT. This codes for CASSGTGSNTEAFF.

This clonotype was counted between two and nine times. The chain couples TRBV6-6 to TRBJ1-1; 7 bases fit TRBD1. This CDR3 spans 15 amino acids. The J segment lost 7 bases and the V segment lost 6 bases, leaving 14 bases of the junction unmatched. CDR1 MNHNY and CDR2 SVGAGI come from the germline V gene (reference sequence). The CDR3 region has the DNA TGTGCCAGCAGACCCTCAGGGGGATTGGGGAGTGAAGCTTTCTTT. Protein: CASRPSGGLGSEAFF.

This clonotype has at least ten counts. V and J are TRBV4-2 and TRBJ2-1; the D call may be TRBD1 or TRBD2 (5 bases each). V was trimmed by 2 bases and J by 3 bases, leaving 20 bases between them. The CDR3 is 18 amino acids. Per the germline V gene, CDR1 is LGHNA and CDR2 is YNFKEQ. This CDR3 is CASSQRGAGDLNYNEQFF. The CDR3 DNA is TGTGCCAGCAGCCAAAGGGGAGCCGGGGACCTGAACTACAATGAGCAGTTCTTC.

Only a few counts were recorded for this clonotype. V usage is TRBV10-3 and J usage is TRBJ1-2, with a tentative D call TRBD1 (5 bases). V was shortened by 4 bases and J by 0 bases, with 12 bases between the two germline ends. Per germline, CDR1 ENHRY and CDR2 SYGVKD. There are 15 residues in the CDR3. CDR3 loop: CAISGGEGSNYGYTF. The CDR3 DNA is TGTGCCATCAGTGGAGGGGAAGGGTCTAACTATGGCTACACCTTC.

There are many counts of this clonotype. V usage is TRBV27 and J usage is TRBJ2-1; TRBD2 aligns across 12 bases. The CDR3 runs 16 residues. The V segment lost 1 base and the J segment 6 bases; nucleotides outside the gene matches: 4. Germline assignment: CDR1 MNHEY and CDR2 SMNVEV (reference sequence). The DNA for the CDR3 is TGTGCCAGCAGTTTATTACTAGCGGGGGGCGGCAATGAGCAGTTCTTC. Its translation is CASSLLLAGGGNEQFF.

This clonotype was recorded many times. The chain combines TRBV2 with TRBJ1-1; possibly TRBD1 for D (5 bases). The germline V and J ends were trimmed by 6 bases and 1 base, with 9 bases remaining between them. This CDR3 has 13 residues. The germline CDR1 and CDR2 sequences are SNHLY and FYNNEI. CDR3 DNA sequence: TGTGCCAGCAGCCGGGGGGGGAACACTGAAGCTTTCTTT. Encoded protein: CASSRGGNTEAFF.

Only a few counts were recorded for this clonotype. V usage is TRBV15 and J usage is TRBJ2-1; 7 bases agree with TRBD1. The germline CDR1 and CDR2 sequences are LNHNV and YYDKDF (reference sequence). The CDR3 is made up of 15 amino acids. V shed 1 base, J shed 6 bases, and the junction held 6 bases outside the gene matches. This CDR3 is CATSRVRDSSNEQFF. CDR3 sequence (DNA): TGTGCCACCAGCAGAGTAAGGGACAGTAGCAATGAGCAGTTCTTC.

This clonotype appeared a few times. The chain combines TRBV7-6 with TRBJ2-3; the match to TRBD1 covers 10 bases. Trimming took 6 bases from V and 6 from J; bases not matched to a gene: 15. Germline assignment: CDR1 SGHVS and CDR2 FNYEAQ. This CDR3 region has 17 residues. For the CDR3, the DNA is TGTGCCAGCAGTCACCCCAGTAGGGACAGGGGTTCGGATACGCAGTATTTT. It is translated as CASSHPSRDRGSDTQYF.

This clonotype was counted at least ten times. The chain is built from TRBV14 and TRBJ1-2, with D unresolved. The CDR3 length is 13 residues. The V gene's germline CDR1 is SGHDN and CDR2 FVKESK. Deletions cut 6 bases from V and 0 bases from J, with 8 bases between. CDR3 loop: CASSIVPNYGYTF. The CDR3 nucleotides read TGTGCCAGCAGTATCGTCCCTAACTATGGCTACACCTTC.

This clonotype was seen more than once but under ten times. The V and J genes are TRBV14 and TRBJ1-1; D possibly corresponds to TRBD1 (6 bases). Between the trimmed V and J ends, which lost 5 bases and 5 bases, there was a span of 12 bases. CDR1 is SGHDN and CDR2 is FVKESK in the germline V gene. The CDR3 is made up of 13 amino acids. CDR3 DNA: TGTGCCAGCAGCTTTATTACAGGGACTGAAGCTTTCTTT. Its protein product is CASSFITGTEAFF. Full variable domain (missing parts from reference TRBV14 and TRBJ1-1): EAGVTQFPSHSVIEKGQTVTLRCDPISGHDNLYWYRRVMGKEIKFLLHFVKESKQDESGMPNNRFLAERTGGTYSTLKVQPAELEDSGVYFCASSFITGTEAFFGQGTRLTVV.

The chain recombines TRBV9 with TRBJ2-6; D uncertain. This CDR3 is built from 17 residues. Per germline, CDR1 SGDLS and CDR2 YYNGEE. Trimming stripped 4 bases from V and 0 bases from J, with 14 bases between. As DNA, the CDR3 is TGTGCCAGCAGCCCCCTCCAGTGGGGCTCTGGGGCCAACGTCCTGACTTTC. It translates to CASSPLQWGSGANVLTF.

This chain links TRBV10-2 with TRBJ1-6, with no clear D. The CDR3 runs 13 residues. The V and J ends lost 7 bases and 5 bases respectively, with 9 bases between them. Germline CDR1 is WSHSY and CDR2 is SAAADI. CDR3 protein: CASNGLDNSPLHF. The CDR3 region has the DNA TGCGCCAGCAATGGGCTCGATAATTCACCCCTCCACTTT.

This clonotype was found a few times. This CDR3 reads CSYWEGLNTEAFF. The CDR3 DNA sequence: TGCAGCTACTGGGAGGGCCTGAACACTGAAGCTTTCTTT. The chain has TRBV29-1 and TRBJ1-1; D gene ambiguous. This CDR3 has 13 residues. Germline V gene lookup returns CDR1 SQVTM and CDR2 ANQGSEA. V was shortened by 8 bases and J by 0 bases, with 13 bases between the two germline ends. Using reference TRBV29-1 and TRBJ1-1 for the parts outside the CDR3, the full variable domain is SAVISQKPSRDICQRGTSLTIQCQVDSQVTMMFWYRQQPGQSLTLIATANQGSEATYESGFVIDKFPISRPNLTFSTLTVSNMSPEDSSIYLCSYWEGLNTEAFFGQGTRLTVV.

The chain couples TRBV5-1 to TRBJ2-5; no reliable D call. This CDR3 has 14 amino acids. The germline gives CDR1 SGHRS, CDR2 YFSETQ. V lost 4 bases, J lost 2 bases, and 12 bases lay in between. Here the CDR3 reads CASSPGTLQETQYF. The CDR3 region has the DNA TGCGCCAGCAGCCCCGGCACGTTACAAGAGACCCAGTACTTC.

This clonotype showed up just a few times. This chain connects TRBV10-3 to TRBJ1-2; tentatively, D is TRBD1 (5 bases). This CDR3 has 16 amino acids. The germline V and J ends were trimmed by 2 bases and 1 base, with 14 bases remaining between them. Germline CDR1 is ENHRY and CDR2 is SYGVKD. The CDR3 spells CAISETSSGDNYGYTF. CDR3 nucleotide sequence: TGTGCCATCAGTGAGACTTCGTCGGGGGATAACTATGGCTACACCTTC.

V gene TRBV10-2 combines with J gene TRBJ1-2; D remains unclear. Trimming cost V 2 bases and J 4 bases, with 14 bases left between them. The CDR3 has 15 amino acids. Germline CDR1 is WSHSY and CDR2 is SAAADI. CDR3 nucleotide sequence: TGCGCCAGCAGTGAGGGGGAGAACCCTGCCTATGGCTACACCTTC. This codes for CASSEGENPAYGYTF.

V and J are TRBV5-8 and TRBJ1-4; D perhaps matches TRBD1 (5 bases). The CDR3 is made up of 15 amino acids. CDR1 is SGHTS, CDR2 YDEGEE, per germline. V lost 1 base, J lost 9 bases, and 16 bases lay in between. The CDR3 DNA follows: TGTGCCAGCAGCTTGAGGCAGGGTGGGAGAAAAAAACTGTTTTTT. Translation: CASSLRQGGRKKLFF.